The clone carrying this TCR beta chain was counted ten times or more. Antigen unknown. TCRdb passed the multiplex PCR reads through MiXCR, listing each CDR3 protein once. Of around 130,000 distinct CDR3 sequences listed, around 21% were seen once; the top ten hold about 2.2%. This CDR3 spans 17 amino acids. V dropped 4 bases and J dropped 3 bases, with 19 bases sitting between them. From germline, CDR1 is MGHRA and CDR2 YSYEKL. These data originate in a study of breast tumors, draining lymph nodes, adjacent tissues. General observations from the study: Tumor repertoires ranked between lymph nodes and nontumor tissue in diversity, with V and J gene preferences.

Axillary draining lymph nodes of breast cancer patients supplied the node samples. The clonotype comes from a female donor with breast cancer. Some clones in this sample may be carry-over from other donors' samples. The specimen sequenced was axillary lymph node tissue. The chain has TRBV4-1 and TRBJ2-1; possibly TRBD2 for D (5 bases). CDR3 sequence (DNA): TGCGCCAGCAGCCTATTACCAATGGGAGCATACTACAATGAGCAGTTCTTC. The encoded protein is CASSLLPMGAYYNEQFF.